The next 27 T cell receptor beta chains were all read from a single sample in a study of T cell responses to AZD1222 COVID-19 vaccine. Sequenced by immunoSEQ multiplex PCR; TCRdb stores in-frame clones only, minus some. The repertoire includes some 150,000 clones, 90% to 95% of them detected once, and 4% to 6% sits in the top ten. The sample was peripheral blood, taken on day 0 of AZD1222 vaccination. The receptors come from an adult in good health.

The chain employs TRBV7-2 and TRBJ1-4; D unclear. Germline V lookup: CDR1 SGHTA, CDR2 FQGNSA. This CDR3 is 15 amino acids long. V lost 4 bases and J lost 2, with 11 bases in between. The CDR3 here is CASSSRGGTNEKLFF. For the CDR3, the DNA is TGTGCCAGCAGCTCCAGAGGAGGGACTAATGAAAAACTGTTTTTT. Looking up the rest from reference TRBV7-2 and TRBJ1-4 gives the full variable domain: GAGVSQSPSNKVTEKGKDVELRCDPISGHTALYWYRQSLGQGLEFLIYFQGNSAPDKSGLPSDRFSAERTGGSVSTLTIQRTQQEDSAVYLCASSSRGGTNEKLFFGSGTQLSVL.

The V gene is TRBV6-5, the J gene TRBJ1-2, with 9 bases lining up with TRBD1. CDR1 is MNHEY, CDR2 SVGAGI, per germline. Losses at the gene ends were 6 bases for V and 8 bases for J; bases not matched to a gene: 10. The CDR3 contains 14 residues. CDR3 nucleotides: TGTGCCAGCAGGCCTACAGGGGGCGCGAGCGGCTACACCTTC. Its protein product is CASRPTGGASGYTF.

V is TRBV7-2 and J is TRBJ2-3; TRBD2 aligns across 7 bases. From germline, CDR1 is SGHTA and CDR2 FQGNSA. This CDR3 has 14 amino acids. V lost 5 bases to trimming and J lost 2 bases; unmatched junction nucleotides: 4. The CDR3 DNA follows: TGTGCCAGCAGCCGCAGCGGGAACACAGATACGCAGTATTTT. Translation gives CASSRSGNTDTQYF. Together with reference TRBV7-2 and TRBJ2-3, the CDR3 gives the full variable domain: GAGVSQSPSNKVTEKGKDVELRCDPISGHTALYWYRQSLGQGLEFLIYFQGNSAPDKSGLPSDRFSAERTGGSVSTLTIQRTQQEDSAVYLCASSRSGNTDTQYFGPGTRLTVL.

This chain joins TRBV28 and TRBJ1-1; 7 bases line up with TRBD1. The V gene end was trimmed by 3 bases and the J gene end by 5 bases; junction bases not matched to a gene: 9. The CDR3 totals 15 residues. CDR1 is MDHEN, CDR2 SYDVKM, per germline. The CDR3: CASSFLQGLGTEAFF. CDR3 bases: TGTGCCAGCAGTTTCTTACAGGGGTTGGGGACTGAAGCTTTCTTT.

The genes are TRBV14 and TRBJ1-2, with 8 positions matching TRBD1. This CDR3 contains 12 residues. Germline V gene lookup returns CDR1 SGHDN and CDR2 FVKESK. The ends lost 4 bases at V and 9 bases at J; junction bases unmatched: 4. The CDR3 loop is CASSPDRARYTF. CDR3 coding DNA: TGTGCCAGCAGCCCGGACAGGGCGCGCTACACCTTC.

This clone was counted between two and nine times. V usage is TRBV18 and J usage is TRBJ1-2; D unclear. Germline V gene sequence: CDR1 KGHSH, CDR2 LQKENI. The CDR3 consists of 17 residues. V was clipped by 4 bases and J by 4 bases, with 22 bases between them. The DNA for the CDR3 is TGTGCCAGCTCACTAATGGGTCCGGGCCGCCCTTTCTATGGCTACACCTTC. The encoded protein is CASSLMGPGRPFYGYTF.

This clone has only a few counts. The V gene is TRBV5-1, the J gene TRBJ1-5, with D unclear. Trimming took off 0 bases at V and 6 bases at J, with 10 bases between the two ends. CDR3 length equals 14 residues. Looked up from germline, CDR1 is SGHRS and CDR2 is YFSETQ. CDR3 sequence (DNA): TGCGCCAGCAGCTTGGGTGAGGCGAGTCAGCCCCAGCATTTT. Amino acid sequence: CASSLGEASQPQHF. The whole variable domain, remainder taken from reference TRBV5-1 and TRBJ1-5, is KAGVTQTPRYLIKTRGQQVTLSCSPISGHRSVSWYQQTPGQGLQFLFEYFSETQRNKGNFPGRFSGRQFSNSRSEMNVSTLELGDSALYLCASSLGEASQPQHFGDGTRLSIL.

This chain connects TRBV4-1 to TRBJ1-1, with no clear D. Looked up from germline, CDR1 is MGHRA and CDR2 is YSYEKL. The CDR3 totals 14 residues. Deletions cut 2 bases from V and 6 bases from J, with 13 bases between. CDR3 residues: CASSQQALVAEAFF. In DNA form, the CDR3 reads TGCGCCAGCAGCCAACAGGCTTTAGTCGCTGAAGCTTTCTTT.

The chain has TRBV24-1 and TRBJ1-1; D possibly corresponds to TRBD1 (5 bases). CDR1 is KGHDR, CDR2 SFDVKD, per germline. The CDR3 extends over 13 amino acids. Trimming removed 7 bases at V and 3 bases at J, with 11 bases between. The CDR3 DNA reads TGTGCCACCAGGGGGGGGGATCACACTGAAGCTTTCTTT. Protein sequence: CATRGGDHTEAFF.

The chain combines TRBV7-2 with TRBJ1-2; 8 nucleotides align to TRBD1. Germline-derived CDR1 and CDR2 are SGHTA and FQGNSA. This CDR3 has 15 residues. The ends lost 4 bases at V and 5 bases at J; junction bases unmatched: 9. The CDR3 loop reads CASSSGQGRGYGYTF. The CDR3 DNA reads TGTGCCAGCAGCTCTGGACAGGGACGAGGGTATGGCTACACCTTC.

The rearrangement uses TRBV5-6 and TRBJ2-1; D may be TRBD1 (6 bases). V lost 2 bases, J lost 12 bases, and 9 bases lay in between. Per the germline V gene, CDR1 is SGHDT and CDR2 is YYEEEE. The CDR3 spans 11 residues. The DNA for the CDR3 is TGTGCCAGCAGCTTTGGGGGCCCGCAGTTCTTC. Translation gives CASSFGGPQFF. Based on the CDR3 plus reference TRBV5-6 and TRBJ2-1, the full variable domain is DAGVTQSPTHLIKTRGQQVTLRCSPKSGHDTVSWYQQALGQGPQFIFQYYEEEERQRGNFPDRFSGHQFPNYSSELNVNALLLGDSALYLCASSFGGPQFFGPGTRLTVL.

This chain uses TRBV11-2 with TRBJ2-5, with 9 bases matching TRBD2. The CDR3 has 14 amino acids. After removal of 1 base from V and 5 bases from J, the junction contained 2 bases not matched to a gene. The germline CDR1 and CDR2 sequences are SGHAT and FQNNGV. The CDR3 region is CASSLGLAGETQYF. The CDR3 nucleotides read TGTGCCAGCAGCTTAGGGCTAGCGGGGGAGACCCAGTACTTC. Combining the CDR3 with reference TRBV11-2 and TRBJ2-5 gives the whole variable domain EAGVAQSPRYKIIEKRQSVAFWCNPISGHATLYWYQQILGQGPKLLIQFQNNGVVDDSQLPKDRFSAERLKGVDSTLKIQPAKLEDSAVYLCASSLGLAGETQYFGPGTRLLVL.

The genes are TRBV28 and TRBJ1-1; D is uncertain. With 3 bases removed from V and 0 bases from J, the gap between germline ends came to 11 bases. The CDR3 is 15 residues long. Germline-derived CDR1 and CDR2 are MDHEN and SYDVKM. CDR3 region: CASSFPRAVNTEAFF. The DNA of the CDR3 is TGTGCCAGCAGTTTTCCCCGGGCAGTGAACACTGAAGCTTTCTTT.

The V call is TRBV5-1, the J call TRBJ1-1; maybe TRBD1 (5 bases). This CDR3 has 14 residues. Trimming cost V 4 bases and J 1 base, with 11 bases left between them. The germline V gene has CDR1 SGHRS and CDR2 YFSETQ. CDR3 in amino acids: CASSPAQGNTEAFF. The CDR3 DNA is TGCGCCAGCAGCCCTGCCCAGGGGAACACTGAAGCTTTCTTT.

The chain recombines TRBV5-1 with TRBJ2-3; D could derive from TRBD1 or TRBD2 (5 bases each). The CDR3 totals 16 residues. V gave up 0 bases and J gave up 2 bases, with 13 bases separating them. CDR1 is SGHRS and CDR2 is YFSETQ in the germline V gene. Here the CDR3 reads CASSLGGGGLTDTQYF. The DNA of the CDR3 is TGCGCCAGCAGCTTGGGGGGCGGAGGTCTCACAGATACGCAGTATTTT.

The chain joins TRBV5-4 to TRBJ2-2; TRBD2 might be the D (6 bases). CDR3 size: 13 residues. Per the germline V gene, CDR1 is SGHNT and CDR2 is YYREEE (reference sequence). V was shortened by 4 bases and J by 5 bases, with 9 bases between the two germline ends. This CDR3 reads CASSPRETGELFF. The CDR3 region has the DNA TGTGCCAGCAGCCCTCGGGAGACCGGGGAGCTGTTTTTT.

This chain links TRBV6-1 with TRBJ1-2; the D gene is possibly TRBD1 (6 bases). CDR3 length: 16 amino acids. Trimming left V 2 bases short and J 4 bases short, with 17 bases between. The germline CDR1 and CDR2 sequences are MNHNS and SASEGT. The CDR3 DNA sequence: TGTGCCAGCAGTGAAATAAGGGGGGCAGGGCCCTATGGCTACACCTTC. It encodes CASSEIRGAGPYGYTF.

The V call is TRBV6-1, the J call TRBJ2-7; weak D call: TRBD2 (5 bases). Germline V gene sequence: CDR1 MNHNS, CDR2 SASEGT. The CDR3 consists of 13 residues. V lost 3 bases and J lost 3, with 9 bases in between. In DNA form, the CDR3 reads TGTGCCAGCAGTGATCGGGGTATCTACGAGCAGTACTTC. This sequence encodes CASSDRGIYEQYF.

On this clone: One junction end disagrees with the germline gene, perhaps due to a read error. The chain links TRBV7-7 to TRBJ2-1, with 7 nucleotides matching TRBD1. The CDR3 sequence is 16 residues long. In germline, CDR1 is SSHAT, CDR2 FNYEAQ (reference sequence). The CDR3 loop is CASSLEGGHSYNEQFF. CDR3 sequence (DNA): TGTGCTAGCAGCTTAGAAGGGGGCCACTCCTACAATGAGCAGTTCTTC.

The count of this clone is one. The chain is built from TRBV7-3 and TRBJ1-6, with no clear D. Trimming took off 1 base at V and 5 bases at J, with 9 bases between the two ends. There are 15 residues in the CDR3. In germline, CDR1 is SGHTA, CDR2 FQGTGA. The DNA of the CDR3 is TGTGCCAGCAGCTTAAGGGGTCCGGATAATTCACCCCTCCACTTT. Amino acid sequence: CASSLRGPDNSPLHF.

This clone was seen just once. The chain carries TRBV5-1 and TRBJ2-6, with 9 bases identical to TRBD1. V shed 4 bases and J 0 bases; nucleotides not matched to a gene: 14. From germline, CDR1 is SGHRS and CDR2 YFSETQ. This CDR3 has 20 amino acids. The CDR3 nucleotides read TGCGCCAGCAGCCCCCAGGCCCGGGGACAGGGAATCTCTGGGGCCAACGTCCTGACTTTC. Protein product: CASSPQARGQGISGANVLTF.

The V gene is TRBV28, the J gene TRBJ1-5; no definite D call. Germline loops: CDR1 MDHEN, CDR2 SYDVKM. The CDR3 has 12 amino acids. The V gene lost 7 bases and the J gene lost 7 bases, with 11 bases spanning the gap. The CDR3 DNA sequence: TGTGCCAGCACCATCTTGGGGCAGCCCCAGCATTTT. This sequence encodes CASTILGQPQHF.

CDR3 residues: CASRQTGMIAEAFF. In nucleotides, the CDR3 is TGTGCCAGCAGACAGACAGGGATGATTGCTGAAGCTTTCTTT. V gene TRBV6-5 combines with J gene TRBJ1-1, with TRBD1 matching 7 bases. The CDR3 sequence is 14 residues long. Germline V gene data show CDR1 as MNHEY and CDR2 as SVGAGI. Trimming removed 6 bases from V and 6 bases from J; junction bases left unmatched: 10.

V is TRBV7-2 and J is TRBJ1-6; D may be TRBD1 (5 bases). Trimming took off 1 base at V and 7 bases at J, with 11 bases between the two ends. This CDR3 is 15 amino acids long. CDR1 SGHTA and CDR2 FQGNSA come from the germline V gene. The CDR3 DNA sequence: TGTGCCAGCAGCTTAGATCCGGGGACCAATTCACCCCTCCACTTT. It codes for CASSLDPGTNSPLHF.

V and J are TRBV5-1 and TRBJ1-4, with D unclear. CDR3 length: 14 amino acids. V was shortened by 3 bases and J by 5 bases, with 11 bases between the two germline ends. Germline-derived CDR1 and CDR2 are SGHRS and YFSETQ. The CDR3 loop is CASSSLDGNEKLFF. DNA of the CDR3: TGCGCCAGCAGCTCCTTAGACGGCAATGAAAAACTGTTTTTT.

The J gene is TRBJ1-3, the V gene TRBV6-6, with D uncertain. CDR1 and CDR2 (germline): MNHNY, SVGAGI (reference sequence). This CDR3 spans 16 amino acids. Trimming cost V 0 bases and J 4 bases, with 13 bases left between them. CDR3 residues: CASSYSAEARGNTIYF. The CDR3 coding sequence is TGTGCCAGCAGTTACTCAGCAGAGGCGCGAGGAAACACCATATATTTT.

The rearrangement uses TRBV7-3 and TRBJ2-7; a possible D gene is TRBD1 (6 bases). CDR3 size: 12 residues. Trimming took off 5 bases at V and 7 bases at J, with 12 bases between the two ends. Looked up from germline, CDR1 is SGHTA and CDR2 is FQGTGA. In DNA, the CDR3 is TGTGCCAGCAGCCTCACAGGGCAGGAGCAGTACTTC. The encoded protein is CASSLTGQEQYF.